At least ten counts were recorded for the clone carrying this T cell receptor beta chain. As yet, its antigen is unknown. The CDR3 contains 15 residues. The V gene's germline CDR1 is LNHDA and CDR2 SQIVND (reference sequence). Trimming took 3 bases from V and 3 from J; bases not matched to a gene: 7. Template material for TCR beta VDJ and CDR3 profiling consisted of genomic DNA. MiXCR, applied by TCRdb to the reads, yields one record per CDR3 protein. The repertoire holds over 200,000 distinct CDR3 sequences, with approximately 60% as singletons. This entry belongs to a study of CD8+CD57+ T cells in acquired aplastic anemia. The overall study: CD4+ and CD8+ cells, once sorted, gave DNA averaging approximately 3 ug. Healthy CD8+ samples averaged around 10 million reads. Study-wide results and limits: Found in both controls and patients were approximately 29 CD8+ CDR3 sequences. Significant differences in CD8+ Simpson's diversity were not observed between patients and controls.

The sequenced sample consisted of sorted CD4+, CD8+, or CD8+CD57+ T cells (not recorded which) from PBMCs. The genes are TRBV19 and TRBJ2-7; 8 bases agree with TRBD1. This TCR was recovered from a human donor in good health. Written as DNA, the CDR3 is TGTGCCAGTAGTATTAGGACAGGGTGGGACTACGAGCAGTACTTC. Its translation is CASSIRTGWDYEQYF.